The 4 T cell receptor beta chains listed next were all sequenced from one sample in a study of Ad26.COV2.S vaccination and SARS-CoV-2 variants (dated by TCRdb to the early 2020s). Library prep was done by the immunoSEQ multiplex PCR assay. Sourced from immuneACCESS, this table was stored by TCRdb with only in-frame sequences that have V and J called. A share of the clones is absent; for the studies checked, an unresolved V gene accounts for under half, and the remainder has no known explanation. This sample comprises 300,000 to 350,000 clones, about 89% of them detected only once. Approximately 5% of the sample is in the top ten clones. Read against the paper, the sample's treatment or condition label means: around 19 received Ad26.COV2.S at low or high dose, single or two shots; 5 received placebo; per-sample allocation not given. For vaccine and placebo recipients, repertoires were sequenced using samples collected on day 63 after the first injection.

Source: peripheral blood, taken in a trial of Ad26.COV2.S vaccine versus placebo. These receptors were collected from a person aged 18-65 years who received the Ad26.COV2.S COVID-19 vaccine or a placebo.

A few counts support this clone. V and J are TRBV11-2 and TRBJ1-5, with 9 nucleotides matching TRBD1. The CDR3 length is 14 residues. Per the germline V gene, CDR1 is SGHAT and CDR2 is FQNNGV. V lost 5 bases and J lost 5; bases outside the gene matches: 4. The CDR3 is CASSRTGVHQPQHF. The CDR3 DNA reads TGTGCCAGCAGCAGGACAGGGGTTCATCAGCCCCAGCATTTT.

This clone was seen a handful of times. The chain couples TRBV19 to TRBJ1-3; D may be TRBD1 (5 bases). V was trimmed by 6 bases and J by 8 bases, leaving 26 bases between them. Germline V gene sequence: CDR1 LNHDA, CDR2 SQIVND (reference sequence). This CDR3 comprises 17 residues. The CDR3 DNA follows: TGTGCCAGTAGACAATTAGACCCGGGACGTGTTGGGGACACCATATATTTT. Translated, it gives CASRQLDPGRVGDTIYF. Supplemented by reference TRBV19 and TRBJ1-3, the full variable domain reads DGGITQSPKYLFRKEGQNVTLSCEQNLNHDAMYWYRQDPGQGLRLIYYSQIVNDFQKGDIAEGYSVSREKKESFPLTVTSAQKNPTAFYLCASRQLDPGRVGDTIYFGEGSWLTVV.

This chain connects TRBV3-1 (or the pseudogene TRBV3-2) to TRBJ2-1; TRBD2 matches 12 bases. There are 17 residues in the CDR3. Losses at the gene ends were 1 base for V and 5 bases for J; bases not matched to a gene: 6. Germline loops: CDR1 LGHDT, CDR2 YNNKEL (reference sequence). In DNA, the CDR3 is TGTGCCAGCAGCCAAGCACCTAGCGGGAGGGCCAACAATGAGCAGTTCTTC. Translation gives CASSQAPSGRANNEQFF.

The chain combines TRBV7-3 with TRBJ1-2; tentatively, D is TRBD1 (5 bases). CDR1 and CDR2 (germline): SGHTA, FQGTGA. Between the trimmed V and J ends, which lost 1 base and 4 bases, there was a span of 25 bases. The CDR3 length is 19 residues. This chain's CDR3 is CASSLNGTDGTLAPYGYTF. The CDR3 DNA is TGTGCCAGCAGCTTAAATGGTACGGACGGGACCCTTGCTCCCTATGGCTACACCTTC.